Listed below are T cell receptor beta chains from one sample, sequenced in a study of vaccination effects on CD4 cells after COVID-19. Measured with immunoSEQ multiplex PCR; TCRdb has only the in-frame clones, and not every one. The data contain tens of thousands of clones, approximately 73% of them seen just once; the ten biggest clones take up roughly 2%. Their antigen targets remain unknown. Sequenced here: CD4+ T cells from PBMCs cultured without peptide, sampled after COVID-19 vaccination. These TCRs come from a human donor who received a COVID-19 vaccine. CDR3s include the opening cysteine and the closing phenylalanine or tryptophan. Fields, in order: D gene, J gene, clone size, V gene, CDR3 protein, CDR3 DNA. A D gene is named only where the DNA matches it firmly. Clone size is given for some rows only: seen once, a few or many times, or a class if the clone is expanded.

d_call: TRBD2
j_call: TRBJ2-1
clone_size: NA
v_call: TRBV7-3
cdr3_aa: CASSLRRTSGYNEQFF
cdr3_nt: TGTGCCAGCAGCTTAAGGCGAACTAGCGGCTACAATGAGCAGTTCTTC

d_call: NA
j_call: TRBJ1-4
clone_size: NA
v_call: TRBV5-6
cdr3_aa: CASSSYRTSIEEKLFF
cdr3_nt: TGTGCCAGCAGCTCGTATCGAACGTCTATAGAGGAAAAACTGTTTTTT

d_call: NA
j_call: TRBJ2-5
clone_size: once
v_call: TRBV12-3/TRBV12-4
cdr3_aa: CASRNNREGTQYF
cdr3_nt: TGTGCCAGCAGAAATAACAGGGAAGGGACCCAGTACTTC

d_call: TRBD1
j_call: TRBJ1-1
clone_size: few
v_call: TRBV10-3
cdr3_aa: CAISDQDRGGTEAFF
cdr3_nt: TGTGCCATCAGTGATCAGGACAGGGGAGGCACTGAAGCTTTCTTT

d_call: NA
j_call: TRBJ1-4
clone_size: NA
v_call: TRBV25-1
cdr3_aa: CASSDARANEKLFF
cdr3_nt: TGTGCCAGCAGTGATGCGAGGGCTAATGAAAAACTGTTTTTT

d_call: NA
j_call: TRBJ1-2
clone_size: once
v_call: TRBV4-3
cdr3_aa: CASSQDGPHTGLLYGYTF
cdr3_nt: TGCGCCAGCAGCCAAGATGGACCCCACACGGGATTACTCTATGGCTACACCTTC

d_call: TRBD2
j_call: TRBJ2-1
clone_size: NA
v_call: TRBV7-2
cdr3_aa: CASSLAGAVYNEQFF
cdr3_nt: TGTGCCAGCAGTTTAGCGGGGGCGGTCTACAATGAGCAGTTCTTC

d_call: TRBD1
j_call: TRBJ2-5
clone_size: NA
v_call: TRBV6-5
cdr3_aa: CASSYLGTEETQYF
cdr3_nt: TGTGCCAGCAGTTACCTGGGGACAGAAGAGACCCAGTACTTC

d_call: NA
j_call: TRBJ2-2
clone_size: NA
v_call: TRBV6-5
cdr3_aa: CASRRTPNTGELFF
cdr3_nt: TGTGCCAGCAGACGAACGCCGAACACCGGGGAGCTGTTTTTT

d_call: TRBD2
j_call: TRBJ2-3
clone_size: NA
v_call: TRBV6-1
cdr3_aa: CASSASLTSGLVNTQYF
cdr3_nt: TGTGCCAGCAGTGCGTCTTTGACTAGCGGGTTAGTCAATACGCAGTATTTT

d_call: TRBD2
j_call: TRBJ2-1
clone_size: once
v_call: TRBV3-1/TRBV3-2
cdr3_aa: CASSQRTSGGAHEQFF
cdr3_nt: TGTGCCAGCAGCCAAAGAACTAGCGGGGGGGCTCATGAGCAGTTCTTC

d_call: NA
j_call: TRBJ1-2
clone_size: NA
v_call: TRBV28
cdr3_aa: CASRIGIPGQHGYTF
cdr3_nt: TGTGCCAGCAGAATAGGGATTCCGGGGCAACATGGCTACACCTTC

d_call: NA
j_call: TRBJ2-1
clone_size: NA
v_call: TRBV28
cdr3_aa: CASSSLEGRSYNEQFF
cdr3_nt: TGTGCCAGCAGTTCCCTCGAGGGGAGATCCTACAATGAGCAGTTCTTC

d_call: TRBD2
j_call: TRBJ2-5
clone_size: NA
v_call: TRBV4-2
cdr3_aa: CASSQVLGLAGETQYF
cdr3_nt: TGTGCCAGCAGCCAAGTCCTCGGGCTAGCGGGGGAGACCCAGTACTTC

d_call: NA
j_call: TRBJ1-2
clone_size: NA
v_call: TRBV3-1/TRBV3-2
cdr3_aa: CASSTTSKNYGYTF
cdr3_nt: TGTGCCAGCAGCACCACTTCCAAAAACTATGGCTACACCTTC

d_call: NA
j_call: TRBJ1-1
clone_size: NA
v_call: TRBV24-1
cdr3_aa: CATSDFGDEAFF
cdr3_nt: TGTGCCACCAGTGATTTCGGGGACGAAGCTTTCTTT

d_call: NA
j_call: TRBJ1-2
clone_size: NA
v_call: TRBV5-6
cdr3_aa: CASSLGGAGPFYGYTF
cdr3_nt: TGTGCCAGCAGCTTGGGGGGCGCGGGACCGTTCTATGGCTACACCTTC

d_call: NA
j_call: TRBJ2-3
clone_size: NA
v_call: TRBV7-9
cdr3_aa: CASTSSSSTDTQYF
cdr3_nt: TGTGCCAGCACCTCAAGCAGCAGCACAGATACGCAGTATTTT

d_call: NA
j_call: TRBJ2-5
clone_size: NA
v_call: TRBV7-3
cdr3_aa: CASSPEQRQETQYF
cdr3_nt: TGTGCCAGCAGCCCTGAACAGAGACAAGAGACCCAGTACTTC

d_call: NA
j_call: TRBJ1-2
clone_size: NA
v_call: TRBV7-9
cdr3_aa: CASTPGLAGDGYTF
cdr3_nt: TGTGCCAGCACCCCCGGCCTTGCTGGGGATGGCTACACCTTC

d_call: TRBD2
j_call: TRBJ2-1
clone_size: NA
v_call: TRBV7-8
cdr3_aa: CASSSVAQRGGSSSYNEQFF
cdr3_nt: TGTGCCAGCAGTTCAGTAGCCCAGCGGGGGGGATCCAGCTCCTACAATGAGCAGTTCTTC

d_call: NA
j_call: TRBJ1-1
clone_size: NA
v_call: TRBV9
cdr3_aa: CASSPSGGSTEAFF
cdr3_nt: TGTGCCAGCAGCCCTAGCGGGGGCAGCACTGAAGCTTTCTTT

d_call: NA
j_call: TRBJ2-5
clone_size: NA
v_call: TRBV7-7
cdr3_aa: CASSLSGGGAETQYF
cdr3_nt: TGTGCCAGCAGCTTAAGCGGTGGTGGGGCTGAGACCCAGTACTTC

d_call: NA
j_call: TRBJ1-2
clone_size: NA
v_call: TRBV2
cdr3_aa: CASSVVNYGYTF
cdr3_nt: TGTGCCAGCAGTGTAGTTAACTATGGCTACACCTTC

d_call: NA
j_call: TRBJ1-2
clone_size: NA
v_call: TRBV3-1/TRBV3-2
cdr3_aa: CASSPAAVAHGYTF
cdr3_nt: TGTGCCAGCAGCCCCGCGGCGGTTGCGCATGGCTACACCTTC

d_call: NA
j_call: TRBJ2-3
clone_size: NA
v_call: TRBV7-2
cdr3_aa: CASSLKRGTLGTDTQYF
cdr3_nt: TGTGCCAGCAGCCTGAAGCGAGGTACTTTGGGCACAGATACGCAGTATTTT

d_call: TRBD1
j_call: TRBJ1-2
clone_size: NA
v_call: TRBV4-1
cdr3_aa: CASSRSTGGDVYGYTF
cdr3_nt: TGCGCCAGCAGCCGATCGACAGGGGGCGATGTCTATGGCTACACCTTC

d_call: NA
j_call: TRBJ2-1
clone_size: NA
v_call: TRBV24-1
cdr3_aa: CATRASSATEQFF
cdr3_nt: TGTGCCACCAGGGCTTCGAGCGCGACGGAGCAGTTCTTC

d_call: NA
j_call: TRBJ1-1
clone_size: NA
v_call: TRBV12-3/TRBV12-4
cdr3_aa: CASTIQGNTEAFF
cdr3_nt: TGTGCCAGCACTATACAGGGCAACACTGAAGCTTTCTTT

d_call: NA
j_call: TRBJ1-6
clone_size: few
v_call: TRBV19
cdr3_aa: CASSIDVSYNSPLHF
cdr3_nt: TGTGCCAGTAGTATCGACGTCTCCTATAATTCACCCCTCCACTTT

d_call: NA
j_call: TRBJ2-1
clone_size: NA
v_call: TRBV7-2
cdr3_aa: CASSLSPSYNEQFF
cdr3_nt: TGTGCCAGCAGCTTAAGCCCGTCTTACAATGAGCAGTTCTTC

d_call: NA
j_call: TRBJ2-5
clone_size: NA
v_call: TRBV7-8
cdr3_aa: CASSFIRKQETQYF
cdr3_nt: TGTGCCAGCAGCTTTATACGGAAACAAGAGACCCAGTACTTC

d_call: NA
j_call: TRBJ2-3
clone_size: NA
v_call: TRBV19
cdr3_aa: CASSIQANTDTQYF
cdr3_nt: TGTGCCAGTAGTATCCAGGCTAACACAGATACGCAGTATTTT

d_call: TRBD1
j_call: TRBJ1-5
clone_size: NA
v_call: TRBV6-6
cdr3_aa: CASSDRGRQPQHF
cdr3_nt: TGTGCCAGCAGTGACAGGGGTCGGCAGCCCCAGCATTTT

d_call: TRBD2
j_call: TRBJ2-1
clone_size: NA
v_call: TRBV19
cdr3_aa: CASKRGLVDGVGEQFF
cdr3_nt: TGTGCCAGCAAGCGGGGACTAGTGGATGGTGTTGGTGAGCAGTTCTTC

d_call: NA
j_call: TRBJ1-1
clone_size: NA
v_call: TRBV5-8
cdr3_aa: CASPGAGEEDEAFF
cdr3_nt: TGTGCCAGCCCCGGGGCAGGAGAGGAGGATGAAGCTTTCTTT

d_call: NA
j_call: TRBJ1-5
clone_size: NA
v_call: TRBV2
cdr3_aa: CASRFDVSNQPQHF
cdr3_nt: TGTGCCAGCCGCTTCGACGTTAGCAATCAGCCCCAGCATTTT

d_call: TRBD2
j_call: TRBJ2-3
clone_size: once
v_call: TRBV6-1
cdr3_aa: CASSEAASGGPYTQYF
cdr3_nt: TGTGCCAGCAGTGAAGCGGCTAGCGGGGGGCCTTATACGCAGTATTTT

d_call: TRBD1
j_call: TRBJ2-2
clone_size: few
v_call: TRBV28
cdr3_aa: CASSLQGAKDTGELFF
cdr3_nt: TGTGCCAGCAGTTTACAGGGGGCTAAGGACACCGGGGAGCTGTTTTTT

d_call: NA
j_call: TRBJ1-5
clone_size: once
v_call: TRBV2
cdr3_aa: CASSVSRTNQPQHF
cdr3_nt: TGTGCCAGCAGTGTGAGCCGTACCAATCAGCCCCAGCATTTT